Each of the 5 T cell receptor beta chains below was sequenced from the same sample in a study of OX40 agonist ivuxolimab in advanced cancers. The method was immunoSEQ multiplex PCR; TCRdb's version includes in-frame clones alone and lacks a portion of them. The table lists 50,000 or so clones, just over 85% of them singletons. The material was CD4+ or CD8+ T cells sorted from blood, obtained in a trial of the OX40 agonist ivuxolimab. These receptors all come from an adult with an advanced solid tumor such as melanoma, head and neck, liver or kidney cancer.

This rearrangement joins TRBV5-8 to TRBJ2-5, with D tentatively TRBD2 (6 bases). CDR3 length: 14 residues. V lost 3 bases, J lost 5 bases, and 14 bases lay in between. Germline CDR1 SGHTS, CDR2 YDEGEE. CDR3 loop: CASSSHPGDETQYF. The CDR3 DNA follows: TGTGCCAGCAGCTCCCACCCGGGAGATGAGACCCAGTACTTC. Full variable domain (missing parts from reference TRBV5-8 and TRBJ2-5): EAGVTQSPTHLIKTRGQQATLRCSPISGHTSVYWYQQALGLGLQFLLWYDEGEERNRGNFPPRFSGRQFPNYSSELNVNALELEDSALYLCASSSHPGDETQYFGPGTRLLVL.

The chain combines TRBV2 with TRBJ1-6; D not resolved. The CDR3 contains 14 residues. Germline CDR1 is SNHLY and CDR2 is FYNNEI. Trimming stripped 7 bases from V and 0 bases from J, with 7 bases between. Written as DNA, the CDR3 is TGTGCCAGCAAACCGAGCTCCTATAATTCACCCCTCCACTTT. Amino acids: CASKPSSYNSPLHF.

This clone was detected a few times. The chain carries TRBV19 and TRBJ2-2; tentatively, D is TRBD2 (6 bases). The V gene lost 10 bases and the J gene lost 3 bases, with 15 bases spanning the gap. The length of the CDR3 is 14 residues. Germline CDR1 LNHDA, CDR2 SQIVND (reference sequence). CDR3 bases: TGTGCCATGGCGAGCGGGCGGGACACCGGGGAGCTGTTTTTT. Translating gives CAMASGRDTGELFF.

The chain couples TRBV7-2 to TRBJ2-1, with 8 bases fitting TRBD2. The CDR3 is made up of 15 amino acids. The V segment lost 2 bases and the J segment 8 bases; nucleotides outside the gene matches: 8. Germline V lookup: CDR1 SGHTA, CDR2 FQGNSA. The CDR3 sequence: CASSLTGGPVYEQFF. The DNA of the CDR3 is TGTGCCAGCAGCTTAACGGGAGGGCCTGTTTATGAGCAGTTCTTC.

This chain uses TRBV7-9 with TRBJ1-2; 7 bases fit TRBD1. The CDR3 is 14 residues long. V was clipped by 5 bases and J by 4 bases; unmatched bases: 7. Germline lookup yields CDR1 SEHNR and CDR2 FQNEAQ (reference sequence). As DNA, the CDR3 is TGTGCCAGCAGCCAGACAGGGTTTGCCTATGGCTACACCTTC. Residues: CASSQTGFAYGYTF.